This TCR beta chain was sequenced in a study of blood T cells in healthy people across ages. The V end lost 4 bases, the J end lost 3 bases, and 8 bases lay between the germline ends. CDR1 and CDR2 from the germline V gene are ENHRY and SYGVKD. This CDR3 has 13 residues. Findings of the study overall: Older individuals had lower TCR beta diversity per million T cells (the decline was roughly linear).

Combining a sample-barcoded 5' primer with a J-beta primer mix, a second PCR ran for 7 to 11 cycles. The authors tagged each cDNA molecule using a template-switch adaptor with 12 random nucleotides. TCRdb reprocessed the 5' RACE reads with MiXCR, giving one entry per CDR3 protein. The sample carries some 710,000 distinct CDR3 sequences, roughly 46% recorded once. With respect to this clonotype: Its matching antigen is unknown.

The V call is TRBV10-3, the J call TRBJ2-3, with D possibly matching TRBD2 (5 bases). The specimen was blood. The TCR sequence derives from an older man in good health. For the CDR3, the DNA is TGTGCCATCAGTGGGGGAGCGACAGATACGCAGTATTTT. It translates to CAISGGATDTQYF.